This T cell receptor (beta chain) was identified during a study of Tregs in tolerant kidney transplant recipients. Overall study findings and caveats: Biological reproducibility was not directly addressed in this study. For some patients, primers changed over time, blocking nucleotide-level comparison.

In regard to this clone: Its antigen remains unknown.

CDR3 size: 16 residues. Trimming left V 2 bases short and J 2 bases short, with 13 bases between. In germline, CDR1 is SGHVS, CDR2 FNYEAQ. Data came from immunoSEQ multiplex PCR; TCRdb stores just in-frame clones and leaves some out. The top ten clones hold around 15% of a sample with some 56,000 clones, over 80% of them seen once. The nonmyeloablative bone marrow transplants came from related graft donors, with transient mixed chimerism. CD4+CD25+CD127- Tregs, CD4+CD25- non-Tregs, CD4 and CD8 cells were sorted. The TCR comes from a human patient who received a combined kidney and bone marrow transplant. Among the T cells, some may be from the graft donor. This chain links TRBV7-6 with TRBJ2-1; D is perhaps TRBD2 (6 bases). The sample was CD8+ T cells from blood (PBMCs), taken 24 months after the transplant. The CDR3 protein is CASSLSQAGTYNEQFF. The CDR3 DNA reads as TGTGCCAGCAGCTTATCCCAAGCGGGCACCTACAATGAGCAGTTCTTC. Complete variable domain (other parts from reference TRBV7-6 and TRBJ2-1): GAGVSQSPRYKVTKRGQDVALRCDPISGHVSLYWYRQALGQGPEFLTYFNYEAQQDKSGLPNDRFSAERPEGSISTLTIQRTEQRDSAMYRCASSLSQAGTYNEQFFGPGTRLTVL.